One sample yielded the 8 T cell receptor beta chains listed below, sequenced in a study of PD-1 blockade in classical Hodgkin lymphoma. The repertoire was sequenced with immunoSEQ multiplex PCR; TCRdb's copy has only in-frame clones and lacks some. Here the sample spans more than 140,000 clones, approximately 81% being singletons. Every one of the patients relapsed after autologous stem cell transplantation (brentuximab vedotin exposure was variable). Sequences were derived from peripheral blood mononuclear cells (PBMCs), sampled before the second cycle of nivolumab. The receptor set was obtained from a human donor with classical Hodgkin lymphoma.

J is TRBJ2-5 and V is TRBV19; 11 bases agree with TRBD2. V lost 7 bases, J lost 5 bases, and 24 bases stayed unmatched. Germline V gene data show CDR1 as LNHDA and CDR2 as SQIVND (reference sequence). The CDR3 length is 20 residues. The CDR3 nucleotides read TGTGCCAGTAAAGGAAGGGCCCCCACTAGCGGGGGACACCTCGGGGAGACCCAGTACTTC. Protein product: CASKGRAPTSGGHLGETQYF.

The J gene is TRBJ2-1, the V gene TRBV4-2, with D perhaps matching TRBD2 (6 bases). The V and J ends lost 4 bases and 0 bases respectively, with 19 bases between them. The CDR3 loop spans 18 amino acids. In germline, CDR1 is LGHNA, CDR2 YNFKEQ. CDR3 sequence reads: CASSPAGASVSSYNEQFF. Here the CDR3 DNA reads TGTGCCAGCAGCCCTGCTGGGGCTAGCGTTAGCTCCTACAATGAGCAGTTCTTC.

The V and J genes are TRBV6-1 and TRBJ1-2; D is ambiguous. V was shortened by 10 bases and J by 2 bases, with 8 bases between the two germline ends. CDR1 is MNHNS, CDR2 SASEGT, per germline. The CDR3 length is 11 residues. The CDR3 DNA follows: TGTGCCACCGGACGGAACTATGGCTACACCTTC. It yields the protein CATGRNYGYTF.

This chain joins TRBV10-3 and TRBJ2-7; D may be TRBD2 (6 bases). The germline V gene has CDR1 ENHRY and CDR2 SYGVKD. V shed 6 bases and J shed 1 base, with 13 bases lying between them. The CDR3 has 14 amino acids. The CDR3 coding sequence is TGTGCCATCAGCAAGCGGGCGGAATCCTACGAGCAGTACTTC. Translating gives CAISKRAESYEQYF.

This clone has just a few counts. V and J are TRBV15 and TRBJ2-3, with 7 positions matching TRBD1. Germline V gives CDR1 LNHNV, CDR2 YYDKDF (reference sequence). The CDR3 sequence is 18 residues long. V shed 1 base and J 2 bases; nucleotides not matched to a gene: 12. The DNA for the CDR3 is TGTGCCACCAGCAGAGGTGGGGGTTACAGGGGCAACACAGATACGCAGTATTTT. Amino acid sequence: CATSRGGGYRGNTDTQYF.

V usage is TRBV29-1 and J usage is TRBJ2-1; the D gene could be TRBD1 or TRBD2 (5 bases each). The V and J ends lost 7 bases and 7 bases respectively, with 11 bases between them. Germline V gene sequence: CDR1 SQVTM, CDR2 ANQGSEA. The CDR3 runs 11 residues. In DNA form, the CDR3 reads TGCAGCGGATTCAGGGAGAATGAGCAGTTCTTC. It translates to CSGFRENEQFF.

The chain has TRBV7-6 and TRBJ1-4; TRBD1 agrees at 7 bases. CDR1 is SGHVS and CDR2 is FNYEAQ in the germline V gene. V lost 5 bases and J lost 0; bases outside the gene matches: 3. This CDR3 region has 15 residues. The CDR3 reads CASSVGTATNEKLFF. The CDR3 DNA follows: TGTGCCAGCAGCGTCGGGACAGCAACTAATGAAAAACTGTTTTTT.

CDR3 protein: CASSQALTRSYEQYF. Here the CDR3 DNA reads TGTGCCAGCAGCCAGGCCCTTACTAGGTCCTACGAGCAGTACTTC. The chain joins TRBV7-9 to TRBJ2-7; possibly TRBD2 for D (5 bases). Trimming shortened V by 5 bases and J by 1 base, and 15 bases separated the two germline ends. Germline assignment: CDR1 SEHNR and CDR2 FQNEAQ (reference sequence). The CDR3 is 15 amino acids.